These 30 T cell receptor beta chains originate from one sample sequenced in a study of Graves' ophthalmopathy and Graves' hyperthyroidism. TCR beta CDR3 regions were amplified from RNA transcripts. RT-PCR was first run with HTBI primers, then multiplex PCR in a second round. A single record per CDR3 protein comes from TCRdb applying MiXCR to the multiplex PCR reads. The data show hundreds of thousands of distinct CDR3 sequences, 35% to 50% seen once. The sequencing sample was made of peripheral blood. The receptors derive from an adult man with Graves' ophthalmopathy.

The chain has TRBV7-8 and TRBJ2-2; 8 bases match TRBD1. The CDR3 contains 16 residues. V shed 3 bases and J 4 bases; nucleotides not matched to a gene: 7. Germline CDR1 reads SGHVS; CDR2 reads FQNEAQ. The CDR3 spells CASSLAPGGITGELFF. The CDR3 DNA is TGTGCCAGCAGCTTGGCCCCAGGGGGCATCACCGGGGAGCTGTTTTTT.

This chain joins TRBV5-1 and TRBJ1-1; a weak D match, TRBD1 (6 bases). This CDR3 is built from 15 residues. The V and J ends lost 4 bases and 5 bases respectively, with 18 bases between them. The germline CDR1 and CDR2 sequences are SGHRS and YFSETQ. CDR3 amino acids: CASSPRLGRGTEAFF. The CDR3, as DNA: TGCGCCAGCAGCCCCCGTCTGGGAAGGGGGACTGAAGCTTTCTTT.

This clonotype was seen more than once but under ten times. The chain recombines TRBV7-9 with TRBJ1-4; TRBD1 is a possible D gene (6 bases). The CDR3 spans 14 residues. The V end was cut by 3 bases, the J end by 8 bases, with 13 bases between. Germline V lookup: CDR1 SEHNR, CDR2 FQNEAQ (reference sequence). CDR3 bases: TGTGCCAGCAGCTTGTCACAGGGTGGGGAAAAACTGTTTTTT. It yields the protein CASSLSQGGEKLFF.

Many counts were recorded for this clonotype. This CDR3 is CSVEGGPEEQYF. The CDR3 nucleotides are TGCAGCGTTGAAGGAGGACCGGAGGAGCAGTACTTC. The chain recombines TRBV29-1 with TRBJ2-7; D call uncertain. The CDR3 is made up of 12 amino acids. Trimming pared 1 base from V and 7 bases from J, leaving 11 bases between. The germline V gene encodes CDR1 SQVTM and CDR2 ANQGSEA.

This clonotype was detected only a few times. The chain uses TRBV5-1 and TRBJ2-5; D gene uncertain. CDR3 length: 14 residues. CDR1 and CDR2 (germline): SGHRS, YFSETQ. Trimming cost V 0 bases and J 0 bases, with 6 bases left between them. This CDR3 is CASSLAPDQETQYF. Written as DNA, the CDR3 is TGCGCCAGCAGCTTGGCCCCAGACCAAGAGACCCAGTACTTC.

This clonotype was observed at least ten times. The J gene is TRBJ1-6, the V gene TRBV2; D may be TRBD1 (5 bases). CDR3 length equals 15 residues. The V gene's germline CDR1 is SNHLY and CDR2 FYNNEI. Trimming removed 6 bases at V and 5 bases at J, with 14 bases between. The CDR3 reads CASRGRTGNNSPLHF. DNA for the CDR3: TGTGCCAGCAGGGGACGGACTGGGAATAATTCACCCCTCCACTTT.

This CDR3 is CAISGTPTSYGYTF. DNA for the CDR3: TGTGCCATCAGCGGGACACCCACTAGCTATGGCTACACCTTC. The chain employs TRBV10-3 and TRBJ1-2, with D possibly being TRBD1 (6 bases). Trimming shortened V by 6 bases and J by 4 bases, and 15 bases separated the two germline ends. The CDR3 covers 14 residues. CDR1 is ENHRY and CDR2 is SYGVKD in the germline V gene.

The V and J genes are TRBV11-2 and TRBJ2-5; D remains ambiguous. Germline loops: CDR1 SGHAT, CDR2 FQNNGV. V lost 1 base and J lost 5, with 14 bases in between. This CDR3 contains 15 residues. The CDR3 here is CASSLGAWDVETQYF. The CDR3, as DNA: TGTGCCAGCAGCTTAGGCGCGTGGGATGTGGAGACCCAGTACTTC.

Concerning this clonotype: A read error may be the cause here, since a much bigger clone is one base away. The V call is TRBV7-9, the J call TRBJ2-5, with 9 bases aligning to TRBD1. Germline trimming cut 8 bases from V and 9 bases from J; bases unmatched to any gene: 16. Germline assignment: CDR1 SEHNR and CDR2 FQNEAQ (reference sequence). The CDR3 sequence is 15 residues long. DNA of the CDR3: TGTGCCAGCGCTAAACTGGGACAGGGTGAGGAGGCCCAGTACTTC. It specifies CASAKLGQGEEAQYF.

The CDR3 bases are TGTGCCAGCAGCCAGGGCGGACAGTCCTTCTCCTCTGGAAACACCATATATTTT. Protein product: CASSQGGQSFSSGNTIYF. The chain joins TRBV7-3 to TRBJ1-3, with D maybe TRBD1 (6 bases). The CDR3 consists of 18 residues. The germline CDR1 and CDR2 sequences are SGHTA and FQGTGA. V was pared by 5 bases and J by 0 bases, with 20 bases between.

This clonotype was detected only a few times. Relative to the germline gene, one junction end is altered; a read error may explain this. This sequence joins TRBV7-9 and TRBJ2-5; TRBD2 aligns across 7 bases. The germline gives CDR1 SEHNR, CDR2 FQNEAQ (reference sequence). CDR3 length equals 15 residues. The CDR3 reads CASSQAGREQETQYF. In nucleotides, the CDR3 is TGCGCCAGCAGCCAAGCGGGACGAGAGCAAGAGACCCAGTACTTC.

V is TRBV25-1 and J is TRBJ1-1, with D possibly TRBD1 on 6 matching bases. V was cut by 6 bases and J by 5 bases, with 22 bases left in between. Per the germline V gene, CDR1 is MGHDK and CDR2 is SYGVNS. The CDR3 loop spans 16 amino acids. This CDR3 is CASSQAPGAHHTEAFF. The CDR3 DNA is TGTGCCAGCAGCCAAGCGCCAGGGGCCCACCATACTGAAGCTTTCTTT. Full variable domain (outside the CDR3, taken from reference TRBV25-1 and TRBJ1-1): EADIYQTPRYLVIGTGKKITLECSQTMGHDKMYWYQQDPGMELHLIHYSYGVNSTEKGDLSSESTVSRIRTEHFPLTLESARPSHTSQYLCASSQAPGAHHTEAFFGQGTRLTVV.

This chain joins TRBV7-3 and TRBJ2-6; D not resolved. Germline V lookup: CDR1 SGHTA, CDR2 FQGTGA. This CDR3 has 15 residues. V lost 2 bases and J 3 bases, leaving 8 bases between the germline ends. The CDR3 DNA reads TGTGCCAGCAGCTTATGGCATGGTGGGGCCAACGTCCTGACTTTC. Encoded protein: CASSLWHGGANVLTF.

A remark on this clonotype: This could be a read error, since a much larger clone is one nucleotide away. The chain couples TRBV11-2 to TRBJ1-6; 10 nucleotides match TRBD1. J lost 10 bases, V lost 5 bases, and 5 bases had no gene match. The CDR3 consists of 14 residues. Germline CDR1 SGHAT, CDR2 FQNNGV. CDR3 in amino acids: CASSIGDRGSPLHF. CDR3 bases: TGTGCCAGCAGCATCGGGGACAGGGGATCACCCCTCCACTTT.

V is TRBV25-1 and J is TRBJ2-5; a possible D gene is TRBD2 (7 bases). Per germline, CDR1 MGHDK and CDR2 SYGVNS. Trimming shortened V by 4 bases and J by 5 bases, and 11 bases separated the two germline ends. The CDR3 has 13 amino acids. In DNA, the CDR3 is TGTGCCAGCAGTGTTTGGGGGGGCGAGACCCAGTACTTC. It yields the protein CASSVWGGETQYF. Supplemented by reference TRBV25-1 and TRBJ2-5, the full variable domain reads EADIYQTPRYLVIGTGKKITLECSQTMGHDKMYWYQQDPGMELHLIHYSYGVNSTEKGDLSSESTVSRIRTEHFPLTLESARPSHTSQYLCASSVWGGETQYFGPGTRLLVL.

This clonotype showed up just a few times. V usage is TRBV7-2 and J usage is TRBJ2-7; D perhaps matches TRBD1 (5 bases). Germline CDR1 is SGHTA and CDR2 is FQGNSA. There are 14 residues in the CDR3. V was trimmed by 5 bases and J by 3 bases, leaving 14 bases between them. CDR3 amino acids: CASSVTVPRYEQYF. CDR3 in DNA: TGTGCCAGCAGCGTGACAGTCCCACGCTACGAGCAGTACTTC.

This chain uses TRBV20-1 with TRBJ2-7, with D uncertain. CDR1 and CDR2 from the germline V gene are DFQATT and SNEGSKA (reference sequence). V lost 4 bases, J lost 7 bases, and 8 bases lay in between. There are 10 residues in the CDR3. The CDR3 region is CSATKREQYF. Written as DNA, the CDR3 is TGCAGTGCTACAAAGAGGGAGCAGTACTTC.

With respect to this clonotype: A read error is possible here, since a much larger clone lies one base away. This chain links TRBV10-3 with TRBJ1-1, with D hard to call. Germline CDR1 reads ENHRY; CDR2 reads SYGVKD. This CDR3 contains 15 residues. The CDR3 reads CASSYRYQTSTEAFF. DNA for the CDR3: TGTGCCAGCAGTTACCGATACCAGACGAGCACTGAAGCTTTCTTT.

V gene TRBV7-2 combines with J gene TRBJ2-7; D is perhaps TRBD2 (6 bases). This CDR3 spans 15 amino acids. Deletions cut 1 base from V and 3 bases from J, with 13 bases between. Germline CDR1 and CDR2: SGHTA and FQGNSA. The CDR3 DNA reads as TGTGCCAGCAGCTTAGTAGGAGGGACCTACTACGAGCAGTACTTC. It specifies CASSLVGGTYYEQYF.

This chain connects TRBV4-3 to TRBJ1-2, with 8 positions matching TRBD1. CDR1 and CDR2 (germline): LGHNA, YSLEER. The CDR3 sequence is 14 residues long. V trimming: 4 bases; J trimming: 4 bases; junction bases outside the gene matches: 5. CDR3 sequence reads: CASSRTGGPYGYTF. CDR3 sequence (DNA): TGCGCCAGCAGCCGTACAGGGGGGCCCTATGGCTACACCTTC.

V and J are TRBV11-2 and TRBJ2-7; possible D gene TRBD1, 6 bases. V shed 6 bases and J shed 2 bases, with 14 bases lying between them. CDR1 and CDR2 from the germline V gene are SGHAT and FQNNGV. CDR3 length: 14 amino acids. CDR3 sequence reads: CASSSWGRPYEQYF. The DNA for the CDR3 is TGTGCCAGCAGTAGCTGGGGGCGCCCCTACGAGCAGTACTTC.

This clonotype has just one count. The chain employs TRBV7-9 and TRBJ2-5; D is uncertain. This CDR3 contains 13 residues. CDR1 SEHNR and CDR2 FQNEAQ come from the germline V gene (reference sequence). Trimming stripped 3 bases from V and 0 bases from J, with 5 bases between. The CDR3 loop is CASSFTDQETQYF. CDR3 DNA: TGTGCCAGCAGCTTTACAGACCAAGAGACCCAGTACTTC.

Notes on this clonotype: One junction end disagrees with the germline gene, perhaps due to a read error. The chain uses TRBV29-1 and TRBJ2-7, with D possibly called TRBD1 or TRBD2 (6 bases each). CDR3 length equals 13 residues. CDR1 and CDR2 from the germline V gene are SQVTM and ANQGSEA. CDR3 protein: CSVEVARGGELYF. The CDR3 DNA reads as TGCAGCGTTGAAGTTGCCAGGGGCGGGGAGCTGTACTTC.

This chain joins TRBV7-2 and TRBJ2-7; 11 positions agree with TRBD2. In germline, CDR1 is SGHTA, CDR2 FQGNSA. The length of the CDR3 is 14 residues. V lost 5 bases, J lost 5 bases, and 5 bases stayed unmatched. The CDR3 loop is CASSPKGLADEQYF. The CDR3 bases are TGTGCCAGCAGCCCGAAGGGACTAGCGGACGAGCAGTACTTC.

This clonotype was observed a handful of times. This chain joins TRBV25-1 and TRBJ2-2, with 10 positions matching TRBD1. V was clipped by 6 bases and J by 5 bases; unmatched bases: 6. The length of the CDR3 is 15 residues. The germline gives CDR1 MGHDK, CDR2 SYGVNS. The CDR3 protein is CASSPQGQGTGELFF. CDR3 DNA: TGTGCCAGCAGCCCCCAGGGACAGGGGACCGGGGAGCTGTTTTTT. Drawing the rest from reference TRBV25-1 and TRBJ2-2, the complete variable domain is EADIYQTPRYLVIGTGKKITLECSQTMGHDKMYWYQQDPGMELHLIHYSYGVNSTEKGDLSSESTVSRIRTEHFPLTLESARPSHTSQYLCASSPQGQGTGELFFGEGSRLTVL.

In its sample, this clonotype was seen a few times. The germline gene is not matched at one end of the junction; a read error may be the cause. The rearrangement links TRBV11-2 to TRBJ2-7; D unresolved. CDR1 is SGHAT, CDR2 FQNNGV, per germline. The CDR3 contains 13 residues. The CDR3 coding sequence is TGTGCCAACAGCTTAATCGGGTTCTACGAGCAGTACTTC. It codes for CANSLIGFYEQYF.

There are a few counts of this clonotype. CDR3 sequence: CSATGQSSGSYEQYF. DNA of the CDR3: TGCAGTGCTACCGGACAGTCTTCGGGATCCTACGAGCAGTACTTC. The J gene is TRBJ2-7, the V gene TRBV20-1, with D possibly TRBD1 on 6 matching bases. Trimming left V 4 bases short and J 1 base short, with 17 bases between. The CDR3 is 15 residues long. Germline V CDR1 and CDR2: DFQATT, SNEGSKA (reference sequence).

This clonotype was seen at least ten times. The chain links TRBV10-2 to TRBJ1-5; possibly TRBD1 for D (6 bases). From germline, CDR1 is WSHSY and CDR2 SAAADI. The CDR3 is made up of 14 amino acids. Trimming removed 8 bases from V and 2 bases from J, with 13 bases in between. In nucleotides, the CDR3 is TGCGCCAGCGGTGGCGGGGGGCGCAATCAGCCCCAGCATTTT. Translating it yields CASGGGGRNQPQHF.

This clonotype was picked up a small number of times. The chain carries TRBV19 and TRBJ2-5, with D tentatively TRBD1 or TRBD2 (5 bases each). With 6 bases removed from V and 2 bases from J, the gap between germline ends came to 10 bases. Germline V gene sequence: CDR1 LNHDA, CDR2 SQIVND (reference sequence). The CDR3 is 13 amino acids. The CDR3 region has the DNA TGTGCCAGTAGGGGGACGGGGCAAGAGACCCAGTACTTC. Residues: CASRGTGQETQYF.

In its sample, this clonotype was seen many times. The genes are TRBV2 and TRBJ1-2; D uncertain. Germline V gene sequence: CDR1 SNHLY, CDR2 FYNNEI. Trimming stripped 3 bases from V and 4 bases from J, with 9 bases between. The CDR3 covers 13 residues. The CDR3 reads CASSDRTGYGYTF. The CDR3 nucleotides are TGTGCCAGCAGTGATCGCACGGGCTATGGCTACACCTTC.